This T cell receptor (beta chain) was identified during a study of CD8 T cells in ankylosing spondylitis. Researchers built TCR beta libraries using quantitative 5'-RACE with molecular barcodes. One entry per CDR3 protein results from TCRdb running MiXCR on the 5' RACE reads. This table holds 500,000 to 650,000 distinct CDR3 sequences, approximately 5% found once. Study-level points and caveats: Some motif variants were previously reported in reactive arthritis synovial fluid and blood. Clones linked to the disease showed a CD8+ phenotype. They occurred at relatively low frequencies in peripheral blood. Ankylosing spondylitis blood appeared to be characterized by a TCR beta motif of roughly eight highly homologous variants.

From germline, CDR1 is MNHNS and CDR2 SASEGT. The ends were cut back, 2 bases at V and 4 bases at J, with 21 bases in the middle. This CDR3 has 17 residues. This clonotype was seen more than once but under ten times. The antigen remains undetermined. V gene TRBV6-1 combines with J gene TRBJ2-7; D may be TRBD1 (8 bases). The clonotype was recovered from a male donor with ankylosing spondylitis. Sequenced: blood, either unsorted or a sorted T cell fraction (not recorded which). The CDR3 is CASSERVGGQGGYEQYF. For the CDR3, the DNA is TGTGCCAGCAGTGAAAGGGTTGGCGGACAGGGAGGGTACGAGCAGTACTTC.